This TCR beta chain was captured in a study of cytomegalovirus exposure and HLA in healthy donors. The CDR3 runs 14 residues. Germline lookup yields CDR1 SGHTA and CDR2 FQGTGA. J lost 2 bases, V lost 4 bases, and 3 bases had no gene match. Both 60 Vbeta primers and 13 Jbeta primers went into the PCR. Sequencing used immunoSEQ multiplex PCR; TCRdb keeps in-frame clones, though not all of them. Altogether approximately 150,000 clones are present, 60% to 80% being singletons, with the ten largest covering around 0.7%. The sequenced sample was PBMCs. The gene calls are TRBV7-3 and TRBJ2-3; 7 positions agree with TRBD1. This receptor was taken from a male donor in good health and CMV-seronegative. The CDR3 DNA reads TGTGCCAGCAGCTCAGACAGGGACACAGATACGCAGTATTTT. As protein: CASSSDRDTDTQYF.